These 15 T cell receptor beta chains were sequenced from one sample in a study of cytomegalovirus exposure and HLA in healthy donors (dated by TCRdb to 2016 to 2017). The library was produced with the immunoSEQ multiplex PCR assay. The multiplex PCR relied on a mix of 60 forward primers for TCR Vbeta segments and 13 reverse primers for TCR Jbeta segments. TCRdb's version of the immuneACCESS table is confined to in-frame rearrangements and falls short of the full clone set. An unresolved V gene accounts for under half of the shortfall where checked; the remainder is of unknown origin. The sample records 110,000 to 150,000 clones, 80% to 90% of which are singletons. The ten largest clones capture over 2% of the sample. The sample taken for sequencing was PBMCs. These receptors were obtained from a boy aged 2-15 years in good health and CMV-seronegative.

The CDR3 nucleotides are TGTGCCTGGAGTTTTTCTCTGCGACAGGGCCACAATGAGCAGTTCTTC. This sequence encodes CAWSFSLRQGHNEQFF. The chain combines TRBV30 with TRBJ2-1; 7 positions match TRBD1. Germline assignment: CDR1 GTSNPN and CDR2 SVGIG (reference sequence). The CDR3 spans 16 residues. J was trimmed by 5 bases and V by 2 bases; bases with no gene match: 12.

The gene calls are TRBV7-9 and TRBJ2-7; possibly TRBD1 for D (6 bases). The V gene lost 6 bases and the J gene lost 6 bases, with 12 bases spanning the gap. CDR1 is SEHNR, CDR2 FQNEAQ, per germline (reference sequence). This CDR3 has 12 residues. The CDR3 region has the DNA TGTGCCAGCAGTTCACAGGGTATCGAGCAGTACTTC. It codes for CASSSQGIEQYF.

This chain connects TRBV28 to TRBJ2-7, with D tentatively TRBD1 (5 bases). CDR1 is MDHEN, CDR2 SYDVKM, per germline. V shed 2 bases and J shed 7 bases, with 18 bases lying between them. CDR3 length equals 15 residues. The CDR3 DNA reads TGTGCCAGCAGTTTAGTCAGACGGTCAGGGCGGGAGCAGTACTTC. Translation gives CASSLVRRSGREQYF.

J is TRBJ1-2 and V is TRBV2; 8 nucleotides align to TRBD1. CDR3 length equals 13 residues. Trimming removed 7 bases from V and 4 bases from J; junction bases left unmatched: 5. Germline V gives CDR1 SNHLY, CDR2 FYNNEI. The DNA of the CDR3 is TGTGCCAGCATCCTTGACAGGGGCTATGGCTACACCTTC. Translating gives CASILDRGYGYTF.

This clone was found once. The V call is TRBV2, the J call TRBJ1-1; no clear D gene. The germline gives CDR1 SNHLY, CDR2 FYNNEI. Trimming stripped 7 bases from V and 2 bases from J, with 11 bases between. CDR3 size: 13 residues. CDR3 region: CASTPEFNTEAFF. The CDR3 DNA follows: TGTGCCAGCACCCCCGAGTTCAACACTGAAGCTTTCTTT.

The J gene is TRBJ2-5, the V gene TRBV29-1, with TRBD2 identical over 13 bases. With V trimmed by 4 bases and J by 1 base, 12 bases remained unmatched. CDR3 length: 18 residues. Per germline, CDR1 SQVTM and CDR2 ANQGSEA. The CDR3 protein is CSVAKGTSGAQFQETQYF. The CDR3 bases are TGCAGCGTTGCAAAAGGGACTAGCGGGGCCCAGTTCCAAGAGACCCAGTACTTC.

The rearrangement joins TRBV5-1 to TRBJ1-1; D is ambiguous. The CDR3 contains 13 residues. Between the trimmed V and J ends, which lost 5 bases and 1 base, there was a span of 9 bases. Germline V gives CDR1 SGHRS, CDR2 YFSETQ. The CDR3 spells CASRTKSNTEAFF. In DNA, the CDR3 is TGCGCCAGCAGAACAAAGTCGAACACTGAAGCTTTCTTT.

This clone was seen just once. This chain links TRBV29-1 with TRBJ2-5; TRBD1 might be the D (6 bases). V shed 1 base and J shed 3 bases, with 21 bases lying between them. Germline V gene lookup returns CDR1 SQVTM and CDR2 ANQGSEA. The CDR3 has 17 amino acids. The CDR3 spells CSVEVDTTDRRKETQYF. For the CDR3, the DNA is TGCAGCGTTGAAGTCGATACGACCGACAGGAGAAAAGAGACCCAGTACTTC.

There are a few counts of this clone. This chain uses TRBV28 with TRBJ1-6, with 12 bases fitting TRBD1. Trimming at V came to 4 bases and at J to 7 bases, leaving 14 bases not matched to a gene. CDR3 length equals 19 residues. CDR1 MDHEN and CDR2 SYDVKM come from the germline V gene. The CDR3 loop reads CASSSGTGGDLLGNSPLHF. CDR3 bases: TGTGCCAGCAGTTCAGGGACAGGGGGCGACCTCCTCGGGAATTCACCCCTCCACTTT.

Only a few counts were recorded for this clone. The V and J genes are TRBV5-1 and TRBJ2-3; the D gene is possibly TRBD2 (6 bases). From germline, CDR1 is SGHRS and CDR2 YFSETQ. This CDR3 has 15 amino acids. Deletions cut 4 bases from V and 2 bases from J, with 14 bases between. This CDR3 is CASSLGGRSTDTQYF. The CDR3 DNA follows: TGCGCCAGCAGCCTTGGGGGGAGGTCCACAGATACGCAGTATTTT. Variable domain in full (rest from reference TRBV5-1 and TRBJ2-3): KAGVTQTPRYLIKTRGQQVTLSCSPISGHRSVSWYQQTPGQGLQFLFEYFSETQRNKGNFPGRFSGRQFSNSRSEMNVSTLELGDSALYLCASSLGGRSTDTQYFGPGTRLTVL.

This clone has only one observation. V and J are TRBV9 and TRBJ1-6; tentatively, D is TRBD1 (6 bases). The V end lost 3 bases, the J end lost 0 bases, and 13 bases lay between the germline ends. This CDR3 region has 17 residues. Germline CDR1 SGDLS, CDR2 YYNGEE. The CDR3 nucleotides are TGTGCCAGCAGCGAGGGGGACAAGAGCTCCTATAATTCACCCCTCCACTTT. It is translated as CASSEGDKSSYNSPLHF. Together with reference TRBV9 and TRBJ1-6, the CDR3 gives the full variable domain: DSGVTQTPKHLITATGQRVTLRCSPRSGDLSVYWYQQSLDQGLQFLIQYYNGEERAKGNILERFSAQQFPDLHSELNLSSLELGDSALYFCASSEGDKSSYNSPLHFGNGTRLTVT.

This chain links TRBV10-3 with TRBJ2-3; 9 nucleotides match TRBD1. The CDR3 totals 15 residues. V shed 9 bases and J 4 bases; nucleotides not matched to a gene: 11. The germline gives CDR1 ENHRY, CDR2 SYGVKD. The CDR3 here is CAIKGQGSFSDTQYF. The DNA of the CDR3 is TGTGCCATTAAAGGACAGGGGTCCTTCTCAGATACGCAGTATTTT.

V usage is TRBV9 and J usage is TRBJ1-2, with D uncertain. Per germline, CDR1 SGDLS and CDR2 YYNGEE. The V gene lost 3 bases and the J gene lost 5 bases, with 35 bases spanning the gap. This CDR3 region has 21 residues. CDR3 protein: CASSAPGQVGRHPGAEYGYTF. The DNA for the CDR3 is TGTGCCAGCAGCGCACCCGGGCAGGTAGGCCGTCATCCGGGAGCAGAATATGGCTACACCTTC.

The J gene is TRBJ1-2, the V gene TRBV4-3, with D tentatively TRBD1 (5 bases). Germline assignment: CDR1 LGHNA and CDR2 YSLEER. This CDR3 is built from 15 residues. V was cut by 4 bases and J by 4 bases, with 16 bases left in between. The CDR3 here is CASSPAPRDGYGYTF. CDR3 DNA sequence: TGCGCCAGCAGCCCGGCCCCCAGGGATGGCTATGGCTACACCTTC.

The V and J genes are TRBV11-1 and TRBJ2-2; the D gene is possibly TRBD2 (6 bases). Trimming cost V 5 bases and J 5 bases, with 18 bases left between them. The CDR3 has 16 residues. The germline gives CDR1 SGHAT, CDR2 FQDESV (reference sequence). DNA of the CDR3: TGTGCCAGCAGCGGGCGGGGCGGGATCTCGACCGGGGAGCTGTTTTTT. Amino acid sequence: CASSGRGGISTGELFF. Looking up the rest from reference TRBV11-1 and TRBJ2-2 gives the full variable domain: EAEVAQSPRYKITEKSQAVAFWCDPISGHATLYWYRQILGQGPELLVQFQDESVVDDSQLPKDRFSAERLKGVDSTLKIQPAELGDSAMYLCASSGRGGISTGELFFGEGSRLTVL.